This TCR beta chain was recorded in a study of cytomegalovirus exposure and HLA in healthy donors. Points from the study as a whole: With high specificity and sensitivity, the classifier reportedly diagnosed cytomegalovirus status. Productive status was seen about 90% or about 30% of the time for most TCR beta V segments in an earlier analysis.

CDR3 length: 13 residues. Germline assignment: CDR1 MNHEY and CDR2 SVGAGI. V lost 6 bases and J lost 2, with 9 bases in between. A word on this clone: What it binds is not known.

In the PCR, 60 Vbeta and 13 Jbeta primers were used. Profiling relied on immunoSEQ multiplex PCR, and the TCRdb table lists in-frame clones only, not all of them. This table holds 200,000 to 250,000 clones, approximately 80% found once. The chain carries TRBV6-5 and TRBJ2-3; weak D call: TRBD1 (5 bases). Sequencing input: PBMCs. The source of this sequence is a man aged 45-65 years in good health and CMV-seronegative. CDR3 residues: CASRRQSTDTQYF. The CDR3 DNA reads TGTGCCAGCAGAAGACAGTCCACAGATACGCAGTATTTT.